This T cell receptor beta chain was obtained from a study of shared clonotypes between healthy human individuals. Here immunoSEQ multiplex PCR was the method, and the copy in TCRdb shows in-frame clones only, minus some. The sample includes over a million clones, around 97% of them seen just once. CDR1 and CDR2 from the germline V gene are LNHDA and SQIVND (reference sequence). The CDR3 contains 13 residues. Trimming shortened V by 9 bases and J by 0 bases, and 12 bases separated the two germline ends. Source material: naive CD4+ T cells sorted from blood. Stated subset: CD45RA+ positively selected. The chain has TRBV19 and TRBJ2-7, with D possibly TRBD2 on 5 matching bases. This TCR was sampled from a man aged 25-40 years in good health. This CDR3 reads CASGMGISYEQYF. The CDR3 nucleotides read TGTGCCAGCGGGATGGGGATCTCCTACGAGCAGTACTTC. The whole variable domain, filled in from reference TRBV19 and TRBJ2-7, reads DGGITQSPKYLFRKEGQNVTLSCEQNLNHDAMYWYRQDPGQGLRLIYYSQIVNDFQKGDIAEGYSVSREKKESFPLTVTSAQKNPTAFYLCASGMGISYEQYFGPGTRLTVT.